This T cell receptor (beta chain) was obtained from a study of blood T cell repertoires in COVID-19. Study summary: Material from acute and convalescent COVID-19 was sourced from the United States, Italy and Spain. In each case, the material was cDNA or gDNA derived from T cells, B-cell-depleted T cells, or PBMCs.

Original methodology: Reference gene primer amplification in the assay estimated nucleated cell counts. TCRdb's table, derived via immunoSEQ multiplex PCR, lists solely in-frame clones and lacks some. That table gives V, J and clone size, and the DNA gave D and trimming. The data contain fewer than 40,000 clones, approximately 86% of them singletons. With 0 bases clipped from V and 12 bases from J, the junction kept 8 bases outside the gene matches. The germline V gene has CDR1 SGHDN and CDR2 FVKESK. This CDR3 comprises 14 residues. Sample: peripheral blood. This sequence was found in a woman aged 70-85 years with active COVID-19. The rearrangement links TRBV14 to TRBJ1-2, with TRBD1 matching over 9 bases. The chain's CDR3 is CASSQDRGQGTHTF. CDR3 bases: TGTGCCAGCAGCCAAGATCGGGGACAGGGTACTCACACCTTC.